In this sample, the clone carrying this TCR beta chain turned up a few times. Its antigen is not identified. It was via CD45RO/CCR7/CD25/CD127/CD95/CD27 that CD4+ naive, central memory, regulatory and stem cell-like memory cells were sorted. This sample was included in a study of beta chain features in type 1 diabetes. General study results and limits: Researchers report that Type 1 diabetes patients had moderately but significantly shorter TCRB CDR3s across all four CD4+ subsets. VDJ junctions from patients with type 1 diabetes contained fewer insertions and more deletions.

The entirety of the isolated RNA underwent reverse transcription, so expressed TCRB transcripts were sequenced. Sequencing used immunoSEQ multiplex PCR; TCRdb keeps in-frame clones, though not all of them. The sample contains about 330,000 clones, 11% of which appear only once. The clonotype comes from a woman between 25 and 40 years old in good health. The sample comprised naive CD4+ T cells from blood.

The CDR3 region has the DNA TGTGCCAGCAGTGCGGGGGAGACCCAGTACTTC. It encodes CASSAGETQYF. This chain joins TRBV28 and TRBJ2-5; possible D gene TRBD2, 6 bases. The germline V and J ends were trimmed by 5 bases and 5 bases, with 6 bases remaining between them. Looked up from germline, CDR1 is MDHEN and CDR2 is SYDVKM. The CDR3 spans 11 residues.